This entry lists 25 T cell receptor beta chains sequenced from one sample in a study of T-cell reconstitution after alpha-beta-depleted transplantation in children. TCRbeta library preparation incorporated unique molecular identifiers. MiXCR, applied by TCRdb to the PCR reads, yields one record per CDR3 protein. Here the sample spans about a million distinct CDR3 sequences, under 30% being singletons. This sample comprised PBMCs, mostly from graft donor cells, obtained 360 days after TCRalphabeta/CD19-depleted stem cell transplant. The receptor source for this set is a boy younger than two who had a stem cell transplant for SCID, so the T cells may come from the graft donor.

The chain carries TRBV20-1 and TRBJ2-5; D remains unclear. This CDR3 is built from 14 residues. Germline V CDR1 and CDR2: DFQATT, SNEGSKA (reference sequence). Trimming pared 5 bases from V and 1 base from J, leaving 14 bases between. CDR3 protein: CSARHVQRQETQYF. The DNA for the CDR3 is TGCAGTGCTCGCCACGTGCAGCGCCAAGAGACCCAGTACTTC.

The rearrangement uses TRBV7-2 and TRBJ1-4; D gene ambiguous. The V end lost 2 bases, the J end lost 0 bases, and 7 bases lay between the germline ends. The CDR3 covers 15 residues. Germline lookup yields CDR1 SGHTA and CDR2 FQGNSA. The DNA for the CDR3 is TGTGCCAGCAGCTTATGGAGTACAACTAATGAAAAACTGTTTTTT. It yields the protein CASSLWSTTNEKLFF.

There are a few counts of this clonotype. The CDR3 is CASSPFQTGELFF. The CDR3 DNA reads TGTGCCAGCAGCCCCTTCCAGACCGGGGAGCTGTTTTTT. The chain recombines TRBV11-3 with TRBJ2-2; D uncertain. Germline CDR1 reads SGHNT; CDR2 reads YENEEA. V was clipped by 5 bases and J by 5 bases, with 9 bases between them. This CDR3 is 13 amino acids long. The full variable domain, with the rest looked up from reference TRBV11-3 and TRBJ2-2, is EAGVVQSPRYKIIEKKQPVAFWCNPISGHNTLYWYLQNLGQGPELLIRYENEEAVDDSQLPKDRFSAERLKGVDSTLKIQPAELGDSAVYLCASSPFQTGELFFGEGSRLTVL.

The chain couples TRBV20-1 to TRBJ2-1, with D tentatively TRBD1 (5 bases). Germline CDR1 and CDR2: DFQATT and SNEGSKA (reference sequence). The CDR3 is 16 amino acids. Trimming stripped 1 base from V and 1 base from J, with 14 bases between. CDR3 amino acids: CSARGGSIGSYNEQFF. In DNA, the CDR3 is TGCAGTGCTAGAGGGGGCAGCATCGGGTCCTACAATGAGCAGTTCTTC.

The genes are TRBV20-1 and TRBJ2-5, with 10 bases identical to TRBD2. Germline V gene lookup returns CDR1 DFQATT and CDR2 SNEGSKA (reference sequence). The CDR3 is 15 amino acids. With 2 bases clipped from V and 1 base from J, the junction kept 4 bases outside the gene matches. CDR3 loop: CSARQLAGIQETQYF. DNA of the CDR3: TGCAGTGCTAGACAACTAGCGGGGATCCAAGAGACCCAGTACTTC.

This clonotype was counted between two and nine times. The chain has TRBV27 and TRBJ1-2; D uncertain. V dropped 8 bases and J dropped 4 bases, with 17 bases sitting between them. Germline lookup yields CDR1 MNHEY and CDR2 SMNVEV (reference sequence). The CDR3 consists of 14 residues. CDR3 sequence (DNA): TGTGCCAGCTCCATTTCCGGACGGTCCTATGGCTACACCTTC. Its protein product is CASSISGRSYGYTF.

In its sample, this clonotype was seen many times. J is TRBJ2-4 and V is TRBV3-1, with D unclear. Trimming stripped 1 base from V and 6 bases from J, with 13 bases between. The CDR3 has 15 residues. Germline CDR1 is LGHDT and CDR2 is YNNKEL (reference sequence). The CDR3 is CASSQVVSYGNIQYF. The CDR3 coding sequence is TGTGCCAGCAGCCAAGTAGTAAGTTACGGAAACATTCAGTACTTC.

The chain recombines TRBV12-3 or TRBV12-4 with TRBJ2-2, with 10 bases aligning to TRBD1. Trimming removed 5 bases from V and 2 bases from J; junction bases left unmatched: 8. This CDR3 is built from 17 residues. The CDR3 spells CASSPPDRGYNTGELFF. CDR3 DNA sequence: TGTGCCAGCAGTCCCCCGGACAGGGGGTATAACACCGGGGAGCTGTTTTTT.

The rearrangement uses TRBV12-3 or TRBV12-4 and TRBJ2-1; 7 bases are a match to TRBD2. The CDR3 covers 15 residues. V gave up 3 bases and J gave up 6 bases; unmatched junction bases: 8. In DNA, the CDR3 is TGTGCCAGCAGTTTTTTGGGGGGGGTACTCAATGAGCAGTTCTTC. Translating it yields CASSFLGGVLNEQFF.

The chain uses TRBV6-1 and TRBJ2-7; 8 bases are shared with TRBD2. Germline CDR1 and CDR2: MNHNS and SASEGT. Trimming cost V 6 bases and J 3 bases; bases outside gene matches: 10. The CDR3 runs 15 residues. The CDR3 nucleotides are TGTGCCAGCAGCACCTCCGGGACTAGATACTACGAGCAGTACTTC. The encoded protein is CASSTSGTRYYEQYF.

This clonotype came up a few times. The genes are TRBV5-1 and TRBJ2-1; D unresolved. The germline CDR1 and CDR2 sequences are SGHRS and YFSETQ. Trimming stripped 4 bases from V and 8 bases from J, with 16 bases between. The CDR3 covers 14 residues. The CDR3 spells CASSDTDVIHEQFF. The CDR3 DNA sequence: TGCGCCAGCAGCGATACGGACGTCATCCATGAGCAGTTCTTC.

The chain is built from TRBV12-3 or TRBV12-4 and TRBJ1-4; D uncertain. The CDR3 length is 13 residues. Trimming left V 5 bases short and J 7 bases short, with 11 bases between. Written as DNA, the CDR3 is TGTGCCAGCAGTCTCCACATTATTGAAAAACTGTTTTTT. Translating it yields CASSLHIIEKLFF.

The rearrangement joins TRBV19 to TRBJ2-7, with TRBD2 identical over 10 bases. The trim removed 9 bases at V and 1 base at J, leaving 3 bases unmatched. In germline, CDR1 is LNHDA, CDR2 SQIVND (reference sequence). The CDR3 extends over 13 amino acids. The CDR3 DNA is TGTGCCAGACGGACTAGCGGATCCTACGAGCAGTACTTC. This encodes CARRTSGSYEQYF.

The V gene is TRBV12-3 or TRBV12-4, the J gene TRBJ2-7, with 9 bases matching TRBD1. This CDR3 comprises 20 residues. J lost 1 base, V lost 4 bases, and 20 bases had no gene match. This chain's CDR3 is CASSSEYPTGRDRASYEQYF. In nucleotides, the CDR3 is TGTGCCAGCAGTTCGGAATATCCGACCGGCCGGGACAGGGCATCCTACGAGCAGTACTTC.

The V gene is TRBV6-1, the J gene TRBJ1-1; TRBD1 agrees at 7 bases. After removal of 6 bases from V and 7 bases from J, the junction contained 14 bases not matched to a gene. CDR1 and CDR2 (germline): MNHNS, SASEGT. This CDR3 spans 15 amino acids. CDR3 coding DNA: TGTGCCAGCAGCCTTTCACAGGGGAGGTTTGGTGAAGCTTTCTTT. It specifies CASSLSQGRFGEAFF.

This clonotype has just a few counts. The rearrangement links TRBV7-9 to TRBJ1-1, with D tentatively TRBD1 (5 bases). The CDR3 sequence is 11 residues long. CDR1 SEHNR and CDR2 FQNEAQ come from the germline V gene (reference sequence). The CDR3 spells CATRRATEAFF. CDR3 coding DNA: TGTGCGACGCGCAGGGCCACTGAAGCTTTCTTT.

This chain links TRBV5-1 with TRBJ1-1; maybe TRBD1 (6 bases). From germline, CDR1 is SGHRS and CDR2 YFSETQ. The germline V and J ends were trimmed by 3 bases and 1 base, with 10 bases remaining between them. The CDR3 runs to 14 residues. DNA for the CDR3: TGCGCCAGCAGCTGGGCAGGGGAGAACACTGAAGCTTTCTTT. It yields the protein CASSWAGENTEAFF.

V gene TRBV20-1 combines with J gene TRBJ1-2; D might be TRBD1 (5 bases). The CDR3 runs to 11 residues. The V gene's germline CDR1 is DFQATT and CDR2 SNEGSKA (reference sequence). In DNA form, the CDR3 reads TGCAGGCTCGGGACGGGCTATGGCTACACCTTC. This codes for CRLGTGYGYTF.

This chain links TRBV12-3 or TRBV12-4 with TRBJ2-2, with 8 bases that match TRBD2. This CDR3 has 16 amino acids. With 5 bases clipped from V and 5 bases from J, the junction kept 10 bases outside the gene matches. CDR3 DNA: TGTGCCAGCAGTCCCGGGAGGGGGGCGGAGACCGGGGAGCTGTTTTTT. Translation: CASSPGRGAETGELFF.

The table lists this clonotype with a few counts. The rearrangement links TRBV28 to TRBJ2-3; perhaps TRBD2 as D (7 bases). V lost 2 bases and J 2 bases, leaving 14 bases between the germline ends. The germline V gene has CDR1 MDHEN and CDR2 SYDVKM. This CDR3 is 16 amino acids long. The DNA of the CDR3 is TGTGCCAGCAGTTTAGGGCGGGGGCGGTACACAGATACGCAGTATTTT. This gives the protein CASSLGRGRYTDTQYF.

The chain links TRBV4-2 to TRBJ2-7; TRBD2 agrees at 10 bases. The CDR3 runs 16 residues. Trimming cost V 1 base and J 5 bases; bases outside gene matches: 8. Looked up from germline, CDR1 is LGHNA and CDR2 is YNFKEQ. The CDR3 reads CASSQVGASGGHEQYF. DNA for the CDR3: TGTGCCAGCAGCCAAGTTGGGGCTAGCGGGGGCCACGAGCAGTACTTC.

This clonotype was counted a few times. The rearrangement links TRBV20-1 to TRBJ2-7; 10 bases fit TRBD2. V shed 1 base, J shed 2 bases, and the junction held 5 bases outside the gene matches. Germline V lookup: CDR1 DFQATT, CDR2 SNEGSKA (reference sequence). This CDR3 contains 15 residues. The CDR3 region is CSARGKSGGAYEQYF. The CDR3 DNA reads as TGCAGTGCTAGAGGGAAAAGCGGGGGGGCCTACGAGCAGTACTTC.

This clonotype came up many times. The rearrangement uses TRBV12-3 or TRBV12-4 and TRBJ2-2, with unresolved D. Trimming shortened V by 6 bases and J by 5 bases, and 10 bases separated the two germline ends. The CDR3 spans 13 residues. This CDR3 reads CASRTTATGELFF. CDR3 coding DNA: TGTGCCAGCAGAACCACTGCTACCGGGGAGCTGTTTTTT.

This clonotype was seen only a few times. The rearrangement uses TRBV15 and TRBJ1-1, with D uncertain. There are 13 residues in the CDR3. Trimming left V 3 bases short and J 0 bases short, with 5 bases between. CDR1 is LNHNV, CDR2 YYDKDF, per germline (reference sequence). The CDR3 protein is CATSSRVNTEAFF. CDR3 bases: TGTGCCACCAGCAGCCGGGTGAACACTGAAGCTTTCTTT.

This clonotype appeared a few times. The rearrangement uses TRBV20-1 and TRBJ1-6; TRBD1 might be the D (5 bases). This CDR3 comprises 14 residues. V was shortened by 3 bases and J by 10 bases, with 16 bases between the two germline ends. From germline, CDR1 is DFQATT and CDR2 SNEGSKA (reference sequence). CDR3 region: CSARGQVAWSPLHF. In nucleotides, the CDR3 is TGCAGTGCTAGGGGGCAGGTTGCTTGGTCACCCCTCCACTTT.